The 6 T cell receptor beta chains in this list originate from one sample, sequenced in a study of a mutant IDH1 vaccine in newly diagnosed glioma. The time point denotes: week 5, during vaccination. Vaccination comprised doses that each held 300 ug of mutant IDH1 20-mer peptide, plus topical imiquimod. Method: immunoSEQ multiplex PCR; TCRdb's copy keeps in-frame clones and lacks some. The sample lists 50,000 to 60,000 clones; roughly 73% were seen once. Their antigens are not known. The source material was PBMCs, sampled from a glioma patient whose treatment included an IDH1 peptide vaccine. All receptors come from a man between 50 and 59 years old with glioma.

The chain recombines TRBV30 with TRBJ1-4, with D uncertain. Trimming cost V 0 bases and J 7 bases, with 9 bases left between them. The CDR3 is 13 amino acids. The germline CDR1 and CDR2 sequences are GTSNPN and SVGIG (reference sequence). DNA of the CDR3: TGTGCCTGGAGTGTACGGAGGGTTGAAAAACTGTTTTTT. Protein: CAWSVRRVEKLFF.

DNA for the CDR3: TGTGCCAGCAGCCCCAGACCCGCGGGGGGTCTCTACAATGAGCAGTTCTTC. It codes for CASSPRPAGGLYNEQFF. The rearrangement uses TRBV7-4 and TRBJ2-1; 8 bases are shared with TRBD2. The CDR3 sequence is 17 residues long. Trimming took 5 bases from V and 3 from J; bases not matched to a gene: 12. The germline V gene encodes CDR1 SGHVT and CDR2 SQSDAQ. The full variable domain, its missing parts supplied by reference TRBV7-4 and TRBJ2-1, is GAGVSQSPRYKVAKRGRDVALRCDSISGHVTLYWYRQTLGQGSEVLTYSQSDAQRDKSGRPSGRFSAERPERSVSTLKIQRTEQGDSAVYLCASSPRPAGGLYNEQFFGPGTRLTVL.

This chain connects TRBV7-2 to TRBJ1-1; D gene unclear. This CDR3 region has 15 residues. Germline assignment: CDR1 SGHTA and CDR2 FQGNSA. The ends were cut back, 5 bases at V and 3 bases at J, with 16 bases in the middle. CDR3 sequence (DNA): TGTGCCAGCAGCAATCCGGGCCGACGGTACACTGAAGCTTTCTTT. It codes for CASSNPGRRYTEAFF.

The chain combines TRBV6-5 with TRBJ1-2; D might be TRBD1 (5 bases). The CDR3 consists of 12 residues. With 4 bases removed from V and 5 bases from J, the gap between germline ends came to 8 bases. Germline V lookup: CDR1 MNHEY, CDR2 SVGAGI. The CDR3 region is CASSSDRYGYTF. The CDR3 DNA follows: TGTGCCAGCAGTTCCGACAGATATGGCTACACCTTC.

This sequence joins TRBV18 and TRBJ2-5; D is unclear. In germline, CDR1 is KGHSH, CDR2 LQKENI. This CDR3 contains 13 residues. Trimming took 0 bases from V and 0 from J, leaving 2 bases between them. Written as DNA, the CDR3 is TGTGCCAGCTCACCACCGAACCAAGAGACCCAGTACTTC. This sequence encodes CASSPPNQETQYF. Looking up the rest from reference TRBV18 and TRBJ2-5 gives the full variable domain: NAGVMQNPRHLVRRRGQEARLRCSPMKGHSHVYWYRQLPEEGLKFMVYLQKENIIDESGMPKERFSAEFPKEGPSILRIQQVVRGDSAAYFCASSPPNQETQYFGPGTRLLVL.

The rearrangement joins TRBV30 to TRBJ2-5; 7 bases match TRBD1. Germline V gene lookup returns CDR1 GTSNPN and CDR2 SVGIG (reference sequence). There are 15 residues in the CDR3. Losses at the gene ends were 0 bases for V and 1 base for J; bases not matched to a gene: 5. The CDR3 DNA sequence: TGTGCCTGGAGTGTACTCCACAGGGGCCAAGAGACCCAGTACTTC. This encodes CAWSVLHRGQETQYF.